This entry describes one TCR beta chain. The table came from immunoSEQ multiplex PCR; TCRdb's copy has only in-frame clones and leaves some out. This table has fewer than 50,000 clones, about 80% appearing once. These data come from a study of OX40 agonist ivuxolimab in advanced cancers. V shed 6 bases and J 1 base; nucleotides not matched to a gene: 8. In germline, CDR1 is WSHSY, CDR2 SAAADI. CDR3 length: 15 residues. This specimen was CD4+ or CD8+ T cells sorted from blood, taken in a trial of the OX40 agonist ivuxolimab. V and J are TRBV10-2 and TRBJ2-5; 7 bases match TRBD1. The clonotype was recovered from an adult with an advanced solid tumor such as melanoma, head and neck, liver or kidney cancer. This CDR3 is CASRDEQGIQETQYF. The DNA of the CDR3 is TGCGCCAGCAGGGACGAACAGGGGATCCAAGAGACCCAGTACTTC.